One sample yielded the 28 T cell receptor beta chains listed below, sequenced in a study of blood T cell repertoires in COVID-19. Libraries were prepared by immunoSEQ multiplex PCR; TCRdb keeps only in-frame clonotypes and omits some of them. Of 60,000 or so clones listed, roughly four fifths were seen once; the top ten hold 5% to 7%. The source material was peripheral blood. These receptors all stem from a woman in her fifties or sixties with active or convalescent COVID-19.

This clone was seen a handful of times. The rearrangement links TRBV27 to TRBJ2-2; D not certain. V shed 4 bases and J shed 1 base, with 4 bases lying between them. CDR3 length: 13 amino acids. Germline V gene sequence: CDR1 MNHEY, CDR2 SMNVEV (reference sequence). The CDR3 region has the DNA TGTGCCAGCAGTTCCCGGAACACCGGGGAGCTGTTTTTT. Its translation: CASSSRNTGELFF.

The table lists this clone with a few counts. The chain has TRBV4-3 and TRBJ1-1; TRBD1 aligns across 8 bases. V lost 4 bases and J lost 0; bases outside the gene matches: 16. The CDR3 is made up of 19 amino acids. Germline CDR1 is LGHNA and CDR2 is YSLEER. The CDR3 nucleotides read TGCGCCAGCAGCCTCACGGAACCCCGGACAGGGCTTCTGAACACTGAAGCTTTCTTT. Protein sequence: CASSLTEPRTGLLNTEAFF.

This clone was detected only a few times. The rearrangement links TRBV24-1 to TRBJ2-1; the match to TRBD2 covers 15 bases. The ends lost 3 bases at V and 5 bases at J; junction bases unmatched: 4. Per the germline V gene, CDR1 is KGHDR and CDR2 is SFDVKD. This CDR3 has 17 residues. The CDR3 region has the DNA TGTGCCACCAGTGATGGGACTAGCGGGAGGTCGAACAATGAGCAGTTCTTC. Translating gives CATSDGTSGRSNNEQFF.

The chain employs TRBV28 and TRBJ2-7; D not resolved. V dropped 7 bases and J dropped 6 bases, with 13 bases sitting between them. Germline values: CDR1 MDHEN, CDR2 SYDVKM. The CDR3 sequence is 12 residues long. The CDR3 DNA follows: TGTGCCAGCAAAGAGGTTGGCGGCGAGCAGTACTTC. Protein sequence: CASKEVGGEQYF.

The rearrangement links TRBV11-3 to TRBJ1-1, with no clear D. In germline, CDR1 is SGHNT, CDR2 YENEEA. The CDR3 runs to 10 residues. Trimming left V 7 bases short and J 6 bases short, with 6 bases between. The DNA for the CDR3 is TGTGCCAGCAACTACCCTGAAGCTTTCTTT. Translation: CASNYPEAFF.

The chain recombines TRBV21-1 with TRBJ1-5; the table calls TRBD1, which could not be checked here. TRBV21-1 is annotated as a pseudogene. The CDR3 has 20 residues. The DNA of the CDR3 is TGTGCCAGCAGTCAAGGCGAGATGCCCCAGGGTTTCTATAGCAATCAGCCCCAGCATTTT. It codes for CASSQGEMPQGFYSNQPQHF.

This clone came up a few times. The chain couples TRBV30 to TRBJ1-1, with D unresolved. In germline, CDR1 is GTSNPN, CDR2 SVGIG (reference sequence). The V end lost 1 base, the J end lost 3 bases, and 9 bases lay between the germline ends. The CDR3 is 13 residues long. This CDR3 reads CAWSAGWDTEAFF. The DNA of the CDR3 is TGTGCCTGGAGTGCAGGTTGGGACACTGAAGCTTTCTTT.

The gene calls are TRBV7-2 and TRBJ1-2; 11 nucleotides line up with TRBD1. CDR1 is SGHTA, CDR2 FQGNSA, per germline. Trimming took 1 base from V and 2 from J; bases not matched to a gene: 9. The CDR3 extends over 18 amino acids. The CDR3 region is CASSLVGGTGGQNYGYTF. The CDR3 DNA reads as TGTGCCAGCAGCTTAGTAGGAGGGACAGGGGGTCAGAACTATGGCTACACCTTC.

This clone appeared a single time. V is TRBV14 and J is TRBJ2-5, with 10 nucleotides matching TRBD1. V was pared by 1 base and J by 4 bases, with 6 bases of the junction left unmatched. Germline V gene lookup returns CDR1 SGHDN and CDR2 FVKESK. CDR3 length equals 16 residues. CDR3 in DNA: TGTGCCAGCAGCCAAGGCGGGACAGGGGTTGGAGAGACCCAGTACTTC. It translates to CASSQGGTGVGETQYF.

This clone was detected once. This chain joins TRBV11-2 and TRBJ1-2; possible D gene TRBD1, 5 bases. This CDR3 region has 13 residues. Germline CDR1 is SGHAT and CDR2 is FQNNGV. Trimming removed 2 bases from V and 5 bases from J, with 9 bases in between. CDR3 sequence: CASSLSQAYGYTF. As DNA, the CDR3 is TGTGCCAGCAGCTTATCACAGGCGTATGGCTACACCTTC.

This clone was counted a single time. This sequence joins TRBV27 and TRBJ2-1; 9 nucleotides agree with TRBD2. CDR1 and CDR2 (germline): MNHEY, SMNVEV (reference sequence). The CDR3 is 14 amino acids. With 4 bases clipped from V and 12 bases from J, the junction kept 10 bases outside the gene matches. The CDR3 spells CASSSRGGRAGQFF. The CDR3 coding sequence is TGTGCCAGCAGTTCCCGCGGCGGGAGGGCCGGGCAGTTCTTC.

The chain uses TRBV29-1 and TRBJ1-2; D is unclear. CDR1 is SQVTM, CDR2 ANQGSEA, per germline. The CDR3 has 13 residues. V was trimmed by 7 bases and J by 2 bases, leaving 14 bases between them. Here the CDR3 reads CSATSEGNYGYTF. CDR3 sequence (DNA): TGCAGCGCTACCTCGGAGGGCAACTATGGCTACACCTTC.

The J gene is TRBJ2-1, the V gene TRBV4-3; TRBD2 agrees at 7 bases. V gave up 0 bases and J gave up 6 bases; unmatched junction bases: 11. The CDR3 loop spans 17 amino acids. The germline gives CDR1 LGHNA, CDR2 YSLEER. In DNA form, the CDR3 reads TGCGCCAGCAGCCAAGATCTTCCCAGCGGGATCAGCAATGAGCAGTTCTTC. Encoded protein: CASSQDLPSGISNEQFF.

The chain carries TRBV6-2 or TRBV6-3 and TRBJ1-2; 7 bases align to TRBD1. This CDR3 has 14 amino acids. Germline V CDR1 and CDR2: MNHEY, SVGEGT. V shed 5 bases and J 6 bases; nucleotides not matched to a gene: 9. The chain's CDR3 is CASSNIQGPNGYTF. CDR3 sequence (DNA): TGTGCCAGCAGTAACATACAGGGGCCCAATGGCTACACCTTC.

This chain connects TRBV19 to TRBJ2-3; D may be TRBD2 (6 bases). The CDR3 totals 12 residues. Per the germline V gene, CDR1 is LNHDA and CDR2 is SQIVND (reference sequence). V was pared by 3 bases and J by 9 bases, with 10 bases between. The CDR3 loop reads CASSMTRDTQYF. For the CDR3, the DNA is TGTGCCAGTAGTATGACGCGGGACACGCAGTATTTT.

The V gene is TRBV7-8, the J gene TRBJ2-1, with 8 bases matching TRBD2. Germline V CDR1 and CDR2: SGHVS, FQNEAQ. This CDR3 has 18 amino acids. Trimming removed 3 bases from V and 4 bases from J; junction bases left unmatched: 14. The CDR3 sequence: CASSFPSSGRGVYNEQFF. CDR3 coding DNA: TGTGCCAGCAGCTTCCCGTCTAGCGGGCGGGGAGTATACAATGAGCAGTTCTTC.

V usage is TRBV19 and J usage is TRBJ1-1; unclear D gene. This CDR3 comprises 20 residues. In germline, CDR1 is LNHDA, CDR2 SQIVND (reference sequence). The ends were cut back, 1 base at V and 3 bases at J, with 27 bases in the middle. CDR3 bases: TGTGCCAGTAGTATAGGAGGGTGGTTCTCTCTTTCATCAAGGCACACTGAAGCTTTCTTT. Its protein is CASSIGGWFSLSSRHTEAFF.

The rearrangement uses TRBV6-5 and TRBJ2-5; 7 bases align to TRBD1. The germline gives CDR1 MNHEY, CDR2 SVGAGI. CDR3 length equals 13 residues. V was pared by 6 bases and J by 1 base, with 2 bases of the junction left unmatched. CDR3 DNA: TGTGCCAGCAGCCGGGACAGCCAAGAGACCCAGTACTTC. It translates to CASSRDSQETQYF.

This chain uses TRBV11-1 with TRBJ1-1, with 10 bases that match TRBD1. The V gene end was trimmed by 4 bases and the J gene end by 11 bases; junction bases not matched to a gene: 4. The germline CDR1 and CDR2 sequences are SGHAT and FQDESV (reference sequence). The length of the CDR3 is 12 residues. The CDR3 sequence is CASSSDRGQAFF. The DNA of the CDR3 is TGTGCCAGCAGCTCTGACAGGGGGCAGGCTTTCTTT.

The chain joins TRBV3-1 (or the pseudogene TRBV3-2) to TRBJ1-2, with D hard to call. This CDR3 is built from 13 residues. Trimming left V 1 base short and J 1 base short, with 4 bases between. CDR1 is LGHDT and CDR2 is YNNKEL in the germline V gene (reference sequence). The CDR3 loop is CASSQAVNYGYTF. The CDR3 DNA reads as TGTGCCAGCAGCCAAGCAGTTAACTATGGCTACACCTTC.

The rearrangement joins TRBV4-3 to TRBJ2-5, with 11 bases identical to TRBD2. The CDR3 length is 17 residues. V shed 0 bases and J 4 bases; nucleotides not matched to a gene: 7. The germline gives CDR1 LGHNA, CDR2 YSLEER. Here the CDR3 reads CASSQDGLLAGGETQYF. CDR3 DNA: TGCGCCAGCAGCCAAGATGGGCTCCTAGCGGGAGGAGAGACCCAGTACTTC.

The chain has TRBV24-1 and TRBJ2-2, with D uncertain. V was clipped by 5 bases and J by 6 bases, with 9 bases between them. Per the germline V gene, CDR1 is KGHDR and CDR2 is SFDVKD. The CDR3 sequence is 13 residues long. The CDR3 region has the DNA TGTGCCACCAGTGCCATGGCGGCCGGGGAGCTGTTTTTT. Protein sequence: CATSAMAAGELFF.

The chain couples TRBV7-2 to TRBJ1-2; the D gene is possibly TRBD1 (5 bases). The germline CDR1 and CDR2 sequences are SGHTA and FQGNSA. Deletions cut 2 bases from V and 4 bases from J, with 11 bases between. This CDR3 has 14 residues. CDR3 protein: CASSLKGLRYGYTF. The CDR3 nucleotides read TGTGCCAGCAGCTTAAAGGGGTTGCGCTATGGCTACACCTTC.

There are a few counts of this clone. V and J are TRBV11-2 and TRBJ1-1, with TRBD1 matching over 10 bases. Germline V lookup: CDR1 SGHAT, CDR2 FQNNGV. The J segment lost 5 bases and the V segment lost 5 bases, leaving 8 bases of the junction unmatched. The CDR3 has 15 residues. CDR3 nucleotide sequence: TGTGCCAGCAGCCCCAGACAGGGGGCTATAACTGAAGCTTTCTTT. Translating gives CASSPRQGAITEAFF.

The gene calls are TRBV7-3 and TRBJ1-5; D may be TRBD1 (5 bases). This CDR3 has 15 residues. CDR1 and CDR2 from the germline V gene are SGHTA and FQGTGA. Trimming left V 7 bases short and J 4 bases short, with 17 bases between. The CDR3 region is CASTTLRAGNQPQHF. Written as DNA, the CDR3 is TGTGCCAGCACCACCCTCAGGGCAGGTAATCAGCCCCAGCATTTT.

This clone is a singleton in its sample. This chain joins TRBV9 and TRBJ1-2, with D perhaps matching TRBD1 (5 bases). Trimming cost V 0 bases and J 6 bases, with 18 bases left between them. The V gene's germline CDR1 is SGDLS and CDR2 YYNGEE. The CDR3 runs 16 residues. CDR3 nucleotide sequence: TGTGCCAGCAGCGTAGATGGGGCCCGGGCAGGTCATGGCTACACCTTC. Protein sequence: CASSVDGARAGHGYTF.

This clone has just a few counts. The CDR3 DNA sequence: TGTGCCAGCTCACCACCCGCAGCGAGCCCTGGAAACACCATATATTTT. It yields the protein CASSPPAASPGNTIYF. The genes are TRBV18 and TRBJ1-3; D unclear. Germline CDR1 and CDR2: KGHSH and LQKENI. The CDR3 is 16 residues long. Between the trimmed V and J ends, which lost 0 bases and 2 bases, there was a span of 11 bases. The full variable domain, completed using reference TRBV18 and TRBJ1-3, is NAGVMQNPRHLVRRRGQEARLRCSPMKGHSHVYWYRQLPEEGLKFMVYLQKENIIDESGMPKERFSAEFPKEGPSILRIQQVVRGDSAAYFCASSPPAASPGNTIYFGEGSWLTVV.

The rearrangement uses TRBV9 and TRBJ1-2, with D perhaps matching TRBD1 (5 bases). The CDR3 sequence is 15 residues long. Germline CDR1 reads SGDLS; CDR2 reads YYNGEE. V was trimmed by 0 bases and J by 0 bases, leaving 9 bases between them. The CDR3 DNA is TGTGCCAGCAGCGTAGGCAGGGCTGCTAACTATGGCTACACCTTC. This encodes CASSVGRAANYGYTF.